One and the same sample provided the 20 T cell receptor beta chains below, sequenced in a study of blood T cell repertoires in COVID-19. The protocol was immunoSEQ multiplex PCR, while the TCRdb copy is restricted to in-frame clones and leaves out a portion. The profile covers roughly 32,000 clones, with 88% appearing a single time and 20% to 30% taken by the ten largest. The sample comprised peripheral blood. The origin of the receptors is a human donor in a cohort sampled during active COVID-19.

V usage is TRBV6-6 and J usage is TRBJ2-7, with D maybe TRBD1 (5 bases). V lost 2 bases and J 1 base, leaving 15 bases between the germline ends. This CDR3 comprises 16 residues. Germline CDR1 and CDR2: MNHNY and SVGAGI (reference sequence). The CDR3 bases are TGTGCCAGCAGTTACCCCCAGGGCAGTTCGTCCTACGAGCAGTACTTC. Translated, it gives CASSYPQGSSSYEQYF.

The chain is built from TRBV13 and TRBJ2-3, with a tentative D call TRBD2 (6 bases). V dropped 8 bases and J dropped 6 bases, with 30 bases sitting between them. This CDR3 is built from 18 residues. Germline V gives CDR1 PRHDT, CDR2 FYEKMQ (reference sequence). CDR3 region: CASSDCKTGTFVLDTQYF. CDR3 nucleotide sequence: TGTGCCAGCTCCGATTGCAAGACCGGGACTTTCGTACTCGATACGCAGTATTTT.

The rearrangement joins TRBV3-1 (or the pseudogene TRBV3-2) to TRBJ2-6; 9 bases are a match to TRBD2. V shed 0 bases and J 0 bases; nucleotides not matched to a gene: 9. The CDR3 extends over 20 amino acids. CDR1 LGHDT and CDR2 YNNKEL come from the germline V gene (reference sequence). CDR3: CASSQEVGLAGHSGANVLTF. DNA of the CDR3: TGTGCCAGCAGCCAAGAGGTAGGGCTAGCGGGGCACTCTGGGGCCAACGTCCTGACTTTC.

This sequence joins TRBV2 and TRBJ1-6; D remains unclear. Germline CDR1 and CDR2: SNHLY and FYNNEI. Trimming left V 1 base short and J 12 bases short, with 7 bases between. The CDR3 runs to 12 residues. In DNA, the CDR3 is TGTGCCAGCAGTGAAGTTAGCCTACCCCTCCACTTT. Encoded protein: CASSEVSLPLHF.

This clone was seen only once. The chain combines TRBV19 with TRBJ1-1, with 9 bases that match TRBD1. The germline V gene encodes CDR1 LNHDA and CDR2 SQIVND (reference sequence). This CDR3 is built from 13 residues. V was clipped by 5 bases and J by 6 bases; unmatched bases: 4. The CDR3 DNA is TGTGCCAGTAGTGACCGGACAGGGGCTGAAGCTTTCTTT. Encoded protein: CASSDRTGAEAFF.

This chain connects TRBV11-2 to TRBJ1-4; 8 bases fit TRBD1. V was clipped by 8 bases and J by 8 bases; unmatched bases: 7. Germline CDR1 is SGHAT and CDR2 is FQNNGV. The length of the CDR3 is 13 residues. The CDR3 nucleotides are TGTGCCAGCCGGGACAGGCTTCGCGAAAAACTGTTTTTT. Translation gives CASRDRLREKLFF.

This clone has only one observation. Other DNA sequences from this sample encode an identical CDR3 as well. J is TRBJ2-7 and V is TRBV9; no clear D. This CDR3 is built from 14 residues. Trimming shortened V by 3 bases and J by 4 bases, and 14 bases separated the two germline ends. CDR1 and CDR2 (germline): SGDLS, YYNGEE. CDR3 residues: CASSAPGQSYEQYF. The CDR3 nucleotides are TGTGCCAGCAGCGCCCCGGGTCAGTCTTACGAGCAGTACTTC.

This clone was seen just once. The chain couples TRBV6-5 to TRBJ1-5; D may be TRBD1 (6 bases). The CDR3 runs to 14 residues. Deletions cut 4 bases from V and 6 bases from J, with 13 bases between. Germline V lookup: CDR1 MNHEY, CDR2 SVGAGI. This CDR3 reads CASSSHRAGQPQHF. CDR3 DNA: TGTGCCAGCAGTTCCCACAGGGCCGGTCAGCCCCAGCATTTT.

The gene calls are TRBV7-3 and TRBJ2-1, with 9 nucleotides matching TRBD2. This CDR3 spans 14 amino acids. V dropped 0 bases and J dropped 7; count of bases not matched to a gene: 1. Germline CDR1 and CDR2: SGHTA and FQGTGA. The CDR3 reads CASSLTGLANEQFF. CDR3 coding DNA: TGTGCCAGCAGCTTAACGGGACTAGCTAATGAGCAGTTCTTC.

The DNA for the CDR3 is TGTGCCAGCAGCGTAGGGGACAGGGGTTACGAGCAGTACTTC. It yields the protein CASSVGDRGYEQYF. The rearrangement joins TRBV9 to TRBJ2-7; 10 bases agree with TRBD1. The CDR3 is 14 residues long. CDR1 and CDR2 from the germline V gene are SGDLS and YYNGEE. V gave up 0 bases and J gave up 4 bases; unmatched junction bases: 1.

This clone has more than one count but fewer than ten. V is TRBV15 and J is TRBJ2-5; possibly TRBD1 for D (6 bases). The length of the CDR3 is 13 residues. Germline loops: CDR1 LNHNV, CDR2 YYDKDF (reference sequence). Trimming cost V 1 base and J 4 bases, with 7 bases left between them. CDR3 sequence: CATSRVGGETQYF. The CDR3 nucleotides read TGTGCCACCAGCAGAGTAGGGGGAGAGACCCAGTACTTC.

This chain connects TRBV6-5 to TRBJ2-1; D may be TRBD1 (6 bases). The CDR3 length is 15 residues. V was trimmed by 2 bases and J by 12 bases, leaving 20 bases between them. Germline V gene data show CDR1 as MNHEY and CDR2 as SVGAGI. CDR3 protein: CASSYHRDIGPGQFF. The DNA for the CDR3 is TGTGCCAGCAGTTACCACCGGGACATCGGGCCGGGGCAGTTCTTC.

This clone was detected only once. The chain joins TRBV11-2 to TRBJ2-5; TRBD2 aligns across 8 bases. The length of the CDR3 is 14 residues. The junction had 4 bases not matched to a gene; V was cut back by 5 bases and J by 2 bases. Germline V gene lookup returns CDR1 SGHAT and CDR2 FQNNGV. CDR3 residues: CASSPGRVQETQYF. The CDR3 nucleotides are TGTGCCAGCAGCCCCGGGAGGGTTCAAGAGACCCAGTACTTC.

V usage is TRBV29-1 and J usage is TRBJ2-3; D is possibly TRBD2 (6 bases). CDR1 is SQVTM, CDR2 ANQGSEA, per germline. V was shortened by 6 bases and J by 6 bases, with 19 bases between the two germline ends. The CDR3 sequence is 14 residues long. CDR3 DNA sequence: TGCAGCGTGGGGACTCTCAACCGAGGGGATACGCAGTATTTT. This sequence encodes CSVGTLNRGDTQYF.

The rearrangement joins TRBV5-1 to TRBJ2-2; possibly TRBD1 for D (6 bases). Germline V gives CDR1 SGHRS, CDR2 YFSETQ. This CDR3 has 15 amino acids. Trimming removed 1 base at V and 4 bases at J, with 11 bases between. The CDR3 loop reads CASSLRQDGTGELFF. CDR3 nucleotides: TGCGCCAGCAGCTTGAGACAGGACGGCACCGGGGAGCTGTTTTTT.

The rearrangement uses TRBV2 and TRBJ2-7, with 10 bases aligning to TRBD2. The CDR3 loop spans 14 amino acids. V gave up 8 bases and J gave up 2 bases; unmatched junction bases: 6. CDR1 and CDR2 from the germline V gene are SNHLY and FYNNEI. CDR3 DNA: TGTGCCAGCCAGAGCGGGGGGGCCACCTACGAGCAGTACTTC. It specifies CASQSGGATYEQYF.

The chain joins TRBV27 to TRBJ2-3, with TRBD2 matching over 8 bases. The germline V gene encodes CDR1 MNHEY and CDR2 SMNVEV (reference sequence). The J segment lost 3 bases and the V segment lost 3 bases, leaving 5 bases of the junction unmatched. This CDR3 spans 15 amino acids. Here the CDR3 DNA reads TGTGCCAGCAGTTTCGGGGGGGCGTATACAGATACGCAGTATTTT. Amino acids: CASSFGGAYTDTQYF.

This rearrangement joins TRBV18 to TRBJ1-3, with no clear D. The CDR3 sequence is 16 residues long. Trimming pared 3 bases from V and 0 bases from J, leaving 12 bases between. Germline CDR1 and CDR2: KGHSH and LQKENI. CDR3 sequence reads: CASSPQAFDSGNTIYF. For the CDR3, the DNA is TGTGCCAGCTCACCTCAGGCATTCGACTCTGGAAACACCATATATTTT.

The CDR3 protein is CASSITGAEKLFF. The CDR3, as DNA: TGTGCCAGTAGTATCACAGGGGCCGAAAAACTGTTTTTT. This chain links TRBV19 with TRBJ1-4; 7 bases align to TRBD1. CDR1 LNHDA and CDR2 SQIVND come from the germline V gene (reference sequence). The ends lost 3 bases at V and 8 bases at J; junction bases unmatched: 3. The CDR3 totals 13 residues.

The V and J genes are TRBV10-3 and TRBJ2-1; perhaps TRBD1 as D (5 bases). This CDR3 contains 14 residues. Trimming left V 3 bases short and J 4 bases short, with 10 bases between. Per germline, CDR1 ENHRY and CDR2 SYGVKD. In DNA form, the CDR3 reads TGTGCCATCAGTGACCCGGACAAGTACAATGAGCAGTTCTTC. This sequence encodes CAISDPDKYNEQFF.